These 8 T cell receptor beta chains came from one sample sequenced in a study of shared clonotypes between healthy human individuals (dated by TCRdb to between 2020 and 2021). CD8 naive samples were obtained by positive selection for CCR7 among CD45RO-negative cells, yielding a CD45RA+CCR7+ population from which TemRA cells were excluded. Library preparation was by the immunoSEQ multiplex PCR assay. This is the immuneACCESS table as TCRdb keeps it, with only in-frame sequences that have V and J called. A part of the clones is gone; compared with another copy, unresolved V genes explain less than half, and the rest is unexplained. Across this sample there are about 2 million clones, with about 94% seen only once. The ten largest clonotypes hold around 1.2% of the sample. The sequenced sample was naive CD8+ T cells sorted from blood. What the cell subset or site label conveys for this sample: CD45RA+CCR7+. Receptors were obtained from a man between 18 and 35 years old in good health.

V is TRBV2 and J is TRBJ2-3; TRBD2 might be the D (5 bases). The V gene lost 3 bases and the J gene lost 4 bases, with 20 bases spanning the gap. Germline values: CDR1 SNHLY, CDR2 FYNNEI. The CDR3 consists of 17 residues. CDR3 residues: CASSERTGLALADTQYF. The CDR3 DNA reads TGTGCCAGCAGTGAGAGGACCGGACTGGCCCTGGCAGATACGCAGTATTTT.

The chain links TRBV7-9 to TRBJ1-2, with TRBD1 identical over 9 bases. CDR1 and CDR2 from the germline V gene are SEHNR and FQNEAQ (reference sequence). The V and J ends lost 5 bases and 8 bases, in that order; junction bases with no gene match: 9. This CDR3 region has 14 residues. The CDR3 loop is CASSPQGANEGYTF. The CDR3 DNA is TGTGCCAGCAGCCCACAGGGGGCTAACGAAGGCTACACCTTC.

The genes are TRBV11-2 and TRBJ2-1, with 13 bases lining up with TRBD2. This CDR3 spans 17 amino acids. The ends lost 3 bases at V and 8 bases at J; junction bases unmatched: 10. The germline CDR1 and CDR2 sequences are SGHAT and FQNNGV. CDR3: CASSFPRTSGSNHEQFF. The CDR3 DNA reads TGTGCCAGCAGCTTTCCCCGGACTAGCGGGAGTAACCATGAGCAGTTCTTC.

CDR3 region: CASMTSGQGFALANYGYTF. CDR3 nucleotides: TGTGCCAGCATGACGTCGGGACAAGGGTTCGCCCTAGCTAACTATGGCTACACCTTC. The chain joins TRBV5-5 to TRBJ1-2, with a possible D match to TRBD1 (6 bases). The CDR3 has 19 residues. The V and J ends lost 6 bases and 0 bases respectively, with 27 bases between them. Germline CDR1 reads SGHKS; CDR2 reads YYEKEE (reference sequence). Combining the CDR3 with reference TRBV5-5 and TRBJ1-2 gives the whole variable domain DAGVTQSPTHLIKTRGQQVTLRCSPISGHKSVSWYQQVLGQGPQFIFQYYEKEERGRGNFPDRFSARQFPNYSSELNVNALLLGDSALYLCASMTSGQGFALANYGYTFGSGTRLTVV.

Written as DNA, the CDR3 is TGTGCCAGCAGTTCCAGGACTAGCGGCCCCTACGAGCAGTACTTC. Translating gives CASSSRTSGPYEQYF. The rearrangement joins TRBV27 to TRBJ2-7; 10 positions agree with TRBD2. Trimming at V came to 4 bases and at J to 2 bases, leaving 5 bases not matched to a gene. Per the germline V gene, CDR1 is MNHEY and CDR2 is SMNVEV (reference sequence). The CDR3 totals 15 residues.

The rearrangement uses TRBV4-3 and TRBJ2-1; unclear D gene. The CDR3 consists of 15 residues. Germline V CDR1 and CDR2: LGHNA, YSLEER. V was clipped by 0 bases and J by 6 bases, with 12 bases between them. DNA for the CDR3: TGCGCCAGCAGCCAAGAATGGCCAGCTGCCAATGAGCAGTTCTTC. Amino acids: CASSQEWPAANEQFF.

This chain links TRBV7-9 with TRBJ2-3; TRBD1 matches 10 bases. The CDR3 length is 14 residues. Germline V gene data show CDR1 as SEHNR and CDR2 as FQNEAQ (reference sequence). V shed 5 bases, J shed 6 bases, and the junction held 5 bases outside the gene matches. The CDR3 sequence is CASSLRTGGDTQYF. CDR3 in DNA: TGTGCCAGCAGCCTCCGGACAGGGGGTGATACGCAGTATTTT.

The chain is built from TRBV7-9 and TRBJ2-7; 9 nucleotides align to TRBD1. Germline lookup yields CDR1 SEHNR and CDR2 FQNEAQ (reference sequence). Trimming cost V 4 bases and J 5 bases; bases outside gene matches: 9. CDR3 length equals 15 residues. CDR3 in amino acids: CASSSRSGTGNEQYF. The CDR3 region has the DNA TGTGCCAGCAGCTCCCGGTCAGGGACAGGGAACGAGCAGTACTTC.